This T cell receptor beta chain emerged from a study of T cells in Graves' hyperthyroidism and ophthalmopathy. This CDR3 spans 14 amino acids. Germline CDR1 reads SGHTA; CDR2 reads FQGNSA. Trimming removed 3 bases from V and 3 bases from J, with 6 bases in between. Ten or more counts support this clonotype. The TCR beta CDR3 regions underwent amplification using RNA transcripts as the source. The HTBI primer set was used in a first-round RT-PCR of the TCR CDR3. TCRdb ran MiXCR on the multiplex PCR reads and lists one entry per CDR3 protein. The sample includes 600,000 or so distinct CDR3 sequences, under 60% of them seen just once. Uncontrolled infection, other autoimmune disease, pregnancy or lactation excluded patients.

The origin of this receptor is a woman under 30 with Graves' hyperthyroidism. Sequencing was carried out using peripheral blood or thyroid tissue (not recorded which). The chain couples TRBV7-2 to TRBJ2-6; no definite D call. CDR3 sequence: CASSFKGGANVLTF. Here the CDR3 DNA reads TGTGCCAGCAGCTTCAAGGGTGGGGCCAACGTCCTGACTTTC.